The source of this TCR beta chain is a study of T cell responses to AZD1222 COVID-19 vaccine. Here immunoSEQ multiplex PCR was the method, and the copy in TCRdb shows in-frame clones only, minus some. The data show about 120,000 clones, more than 70% seen once. The germline V gene has CDR1 GTSNPN and CDR2 SVGIG (reference sequence). The CDR3 runs 15 residues. Trimming took off 3 bases at V and 1 base at J, with 15 bases between the two ends. The receptor was derived from an adult in good health. The sample consisted of peripheral blood, taken on day 0 of AZD1222 vaccination. The V and J genes are TRBV30 and TRBJ1-1; a weak D match, TRBD1 (5 bases). As DNA, the CDR3 is TGTGCCTGGAGCCCCCGACTGACAGAGAACACTGAAGCTTTCTTT. Translation: CAWSPRLTENTEAFF.